Sequencing of this TCR beta chain was carried out in a study of control samples from healthy donors and cancer patients. This CDR3 has 11 amino acids. The germline gives CDR1 MDHEN, CDR2 SYDVKM. V lost 2 bases to trimming and J lost 6 bases, with 5 bases between them. The repertoire was sequenced with immunoSEQ multiplex PCR; TCRdb's copy has only in-frame clones and lacks some. The sample carries 78,000 or so clones, about 88% recorded once. This TCR was sampled from a woman aged 45-59 years in good health. This chain links TRBV28 with TRBJ2-7, with D unresolved. The sample consisted of blood. Here the CDR3 reads CASSLGSEQYF. The CDR3 bases are TGTGCCAGCAGTTTAGGATCCGAGCAGTACTTC.